This is a list of T cell receptor beta chains from one sample in a study of T cell responses to AZD1222 COVID-19 vaccine. Clones were read by immunoSEQ multiplex PCR, and TCRdb kept only the in-frame ones, dropping some. The sample shows under 150,000 clones, 75% to 95% of them seen only once. The sample here was peripheral blood, taken on day 0 of AZD1222 vaccination. Receptor source: an adult in good health. CDR3s include the opening cysteine and the closing phenylalanine or tryptophan. Fields, in order: D gene, J gene, V gene, clone size, CDR3 DNA, CDR3 protein. D genes are given only for firm matches. Some rows have no size entry. The others give once, few or many, or a class for an expanded clone.

TRBD2 TRBJ2-3 TRBV7-2 NA TGTGCCAGCAGCTCCTTAGCGGGGGGGCCGGAAGATACGCAGTATTTT CASSSLAGGPEDTQYF
NA TRBJ1-5 TRBV19 NA TGTGCCAGTATAGGGCGGGAAGGCAGGGCCAACAATCAGCCCCAGCATTTT CASIGREGRANNQPQHF
NA TRBJ2-3 TRBV5-1 NA TGCGCCAGCAGCTTGGGGTCCGGAGATACGCAGTATTTT CASSLGSGDTQYF
NA TRBJ2-1 TRBV7-8 NA TGTGCCAGCAGCTTTAGGGCGGGCCTAAACAATGAGCAGTTCTTC CASSFRAGLNNEQFF
NA TRBJ2-1 TRBV2 NA TGTGCCAGCAGTGATGTGGTTCAAGTTCGTCACATGTTTATTGAGCAGTTCTTC CASSDVVQVRHMFIEQFF
NA TRBJ1-3 TRBV2 NA TGTGCCAGCAGTGAAGACTCTGGAAACACCATATATTTT CASSEDSGNTIYF
TRBD2 TRBJ2-7 TRBV27 NA TGTGCCAGCAGTTCAACGCTCGGGGGGGCACGGAACGAGCAGTACTTC CASSSTLGGARNEQYF
NA TRBJ1-1 TRBV5-6 NA TGTGCCAGCAGCCCCCAGGGGAGGGTGACTGAAGCTTTCTTT CASSPQGRVTEAFF
TRBD2 TRBJ2-3 TRBV6-5 few TGTGCCAGCAGACGGACTAGCGGGGCTACGCAGTATTTT CASRRTSGATQYF
NA TRBJ2-7 TRBV5-5 NA TGTGCCAGCAGCTTGGTTCCGAATTTGGGCTACGAGCAGTACTTC CASSLVPNLGYEQYF
TRBD1 TRBJ2-7 TRBV7-2 NA TGTGCCAGCACGGACGGACAGGCAGCCTACGAGCAGTACTTC CASTDGQAAYEQYF
TRBD1 TRBJ1-3 TRBV5-6 NA TGTGCCAGCACCAGGAGACTGACAGGGGGAGGTGGGAACACCATATATTTT CASTRRLTGGGGNTIYF
TRBD1 TRBJ2-3 TRBV2 NA TGTGCCAGCGGGCCCGGGACAGCACTTGATACGCAGTATTTT CASGPGTALDTQYF
NA TRBJ2-1 TRBV7-8 NA TGTGCCAGCAGCGACCCGGGACTTTACAATGAGCAGTTCTTC CASSDPGLYNEQFF
NA TRBJ2-1 TRBV28 NA TGTGCCAGCAGTTCCTCCAGGGGGAGGGCCTACAATGAGCAGTTCTTC CASSSSRGRAYNEQFF
NA TRBJ1-4 TRBV4-2 NA TGTGCCAGCAGCCAAGAGGTTGGGGGGGCTGAAAAACTGTTTTTT CASSQEVGGAEKLFF
TRBD1 TRBJ2-7 TRBV28 NA TGTGCCAGCAGTTCTCCCACAGGGGGGTTTTACGAGCAGTACTTC CASSSPTGGFYEQYF
NA TRBJ2-5 TRBV24-1 NA TGTGCCACCAGTGCGTGGCAGGGTGGACAAGAGACCCAGTACTTC CATSAWQGGQETQYF
NA TRBJ1-1 TRBV3-1/TRBV3-2 NA TGTGCCAGCAGCCGAGCTACAGGGATGAACACTGAAGCTTTCTTT CASSRATGMNTEAFF
NA TRBJ1-2 TRBV14 once TGTGCCAGCAGCCTGGGCACCCCTGCACACGGCTACACCTTC CASSLGTPAHGYTF
NA TRBJ2-5 TRBV9 NA TGTGCCAGCAGCGCCTCCCAGGGGGGGCTCCAGGAGACCCAGTACTTC CASSASQGGLQETQYF
TRBD1 TRBJ1-6 TRBV6-2/TRBV6-3 NA TGTGCCAGCAGCCCGACAGGGGGCTACGGTTCACCCCTCCACTTT CASSPTGGYGSPLHF
NA TRBJ2-5 TRBV9 NA TGTGCCAGCAGCGTAGGGGCCTATGAAGAGACCCAGTACTTC CASSVGAYEETQYF
NA TRBJ2-4 TRBV6-2/TRBV6-3 NA TGTGCCAGCAGTTACTCCCGAAAGTCCCTCCGGGCAGAAAACATTCAGTACTTC CASSYSRKSLRAENIQYF
NA TRBJ2-3 TRBV5-6 NA TGTGCCAGCAGCTGGCGGGATGGGGATACAGATACGCAGTATTTT CASSWRDGDTDTQYF
NA TRBJ2-5 TRBV2 NA TGTGCCAGCACATGGAAAGAGACCCAGTACTTC CASTWKETQYF
NA TRBJ1-5 TRBV15 NA TGTGCCACCAGCAGAGTGGCAGGTTATAGCAATCAGCCCCAGCATTTT CATSRVAGYSNQPQHF
NA TRBJ2-7 TRBV4-2 once TGTGCCAGCAGCCAAGTTCCAGGGGGGCGATACGAGCAGTACTTC CASSQVPGGRYEQYF
TRBD1 TRBJ1-1 TRBV23-1 NA TGCGCCAGCAGTCATCCTGGGACAGGGGGGGTCATGAACACTGAAGCTTTCTTT CASSHPGTGGVMNTEAFF
NA TRBJ1-6 TRBV2 NA TGTGCCAGCGGGGGGGTCTCCTATAATTCACCCCTCCACTTT CASGGVSYNSPLHF
NA TRBJ1-4 TRBV5-1 NA TGCGCCAGCAGCTTGGACGGGTGGGAACTGTTTTTT CASSLDGWELFF
TRBD1 TRBJ2-2 TRBV24-1 NA TGTGCCACCAGTGATCCAAAGGGACAGATCAGCACCGGGGAGCTGTTTTTT CATSDPKGQISTGELFF
NA TRBJ1-6 TRBV27 NA TGTGCCAGCAGTCCCCGGACACCCAGCTCCTATAATTCACCCCTCCACTTT CASSPRTPSSYNSPLHF
TRBD2 TRBJ2-1 TRBV5-1 NA TGCGCCAGCAGTTTCACCACTAGCGGTGGCAATGAGCAGTTCTTC CASSFTTSGGNEQFF
NA TRBJ2-5 TRBV6-4 NA TGTGCCAGCAGTGAGGTGGCCCAGTACTTC CASSEVAQYF
TRBD1 TRBJ2-6 TRBV9 once TGTGCCAGCAGCGCGACAGGGCGCTCTGGGGCCAACGTCCTGACTTTC CASSATGRSGANVLTF
NA TRBJ1-5 TRBV28 NA TGTGCCAGCAGGCCTGGGACGGCGCATCAGCCCCAGCATTTT CASRPGTAHQPQHF
NA TRBJ1-5 TRBV5-4 once TGTGCCAGCAGCTTGGGGTTAGGACAGCCCCAGCATTTT CASSLGLGQPQHF
NA TRBJ2-3 TRBV5-4 NA TGTGCCAGCAGCGGACAGGATACGCAGTATTTT CASSGQDTQYF
NA TRBJ2-3 TRBV9 NA TGTGCCAGCAGCCCATCGGGGGGCCAGGGAGATACGCAGTATTTT CASSPSGGQGDTQYF
TRBD2 TRBJ2-1 TRBV28 once TGTGCCAGCACCCCACGGCGGGGGGGGTACAATGAGCAGTTCTTC CASTPRRGGYNEQFF
TRBD2 TRBJ2-3 TRBV25-1 NA TGTGCCAGCAGTGGTCTAGCGGAGCCGCCTAGGGTGACAGATACGCAGTATTTT CASSGLAEPPRVTDTQYF
TRBD2 TRBJ2-1 TRBV6-6 NA TGTGCCAGCAGAAAGCCGGGACTAGCGTCTGATGAGCAGTTCTTC CASRKPGLASDEQFF
NA TRBJ2-3 TRBV28 NA TGTGCCAGCAGTCGGGTCAGAGTCACAGATACGCAGTATTTT CASSRVRVTDTQYF
NA TRBJ1-5 TRBV9 NA TGTGCCAGCAGCACCGAGGGGGGCCTCAGGGAGCCCCAGCATTTT CASSTEGGLREPQHF
NA TRBJ1-4 TRBV7-9 NA TGTGCCAGCAGCTTTTACAAGGGACCGGGAAAACTGTTTTTT CASSFYKGPGKLFF
NA TRBJ1-3 TRBV10-3 NA TGTGCCATCAGTGGGTCGGACTCTGGAAACACCATATATTTT CAISGSDSGNTIYF
TRBD1 TRBJ2-5 TRBV28 NA TGTGCCAGCAGTGGGACAGTGCCGTGGACCCAGTACTTC CASSGTVPWTQYF
NA TRBJ2-5 TRBV20-1 NA TGCAGTGCTAGTGTTCCCACACTAGAGACCCAGTACTTC CSASVPTLETQYF
NA TRBJ2-1 TRBV9 NA TGTGCCAGCAGCGTAGGCGCCAACAATGAGCAGTTCTTC CASSVGANNEQFF
NA TRBJ2-7 TRBV11-3 NA TGTGCCAGCCGCCTGGGAAATACCTACGAGCAGTACTTC CASRLGNTYEQYF
NA TRBJ1-2 TRBV5-1 NA TGCGCCAGCAGCTTGCAGCCGGGAACCAACTATGGCTACACCTTC CASSLQPGTNYGYTF
NA TRBJ1-6 TRBV19 NA TGTGCCAGTAGTATGGAAGGTGACGGGTATTCACCCCTCCACTTT CASSMEGDGYSPLHF
NA TRBJ1-1 TRBV7-6 NA TGTGCCAGCAGCTTAGAGGGGAACACTGAAGCTTTCTTT CASSLEGNTEAFF
NA TRBJ2-7 TRBV27 NA TGTGCCAGCAGTTCCGGGGCCGGGACGGAGCAGTACTTC CASSSGAGTEQYF
TRBD2 TRBJ2-1 TRBV6-5 once TGTGCCAGCAGTTACCTAGCGGCCAGCTCCTACAATGAGCAGTTCTTC CASSYLAASSYNEQFF